This is a list of T cell receptor beta chains from one sample in a study of Ad26.COV2.S vaccination and SARS-CoV-2 variants. Clones were sequenced by immunoSEQ multiplex PCR, and TCRdb holds only the in-frame ones, with some missing. The table includes about 680,000 clones, around 89% detected once. The specimen comprised peripheral blood, sampled in a trial of Ad26.COV2.S vaccine versus placebo. These receptors all stem from a person between 18 and 59 years old who received the Ad26.COV2.S COVID-19 vaccine or a placebo. Each CDR3 is given with its conserved first and last residue. A D gene is named only where the DNA matches it firmly. The size of a clone is reported for some rows only, either as once, few or many, or as a class for expanded clones.

v_gene	j_gene	d_gene	abundance	CDR3nt	CDR3aa
TRBV7-8	TRBJ2-1	NA	NA	TGTGCCAGCAGCTTAGTTGGGCTGGGGTACAATGAGCAGTTCTTC	CASSLVGLGYNEQFF
TRBV18	TRBJ1-5	NA	NA	TGTGCCAGCTCACTCCAGACAGAACCAGATCAGCCCCAGCATTTT	CASSLQTEPDQPQHF
TRBV15	TRBJ1-2	NA	NA	TGTGCCACCAGCAGAGATGGGAGGGGGGCCGGGGTGTATGGCTACACCTTC	CATSRDGRGAGVYGYTF
TRBV7-2	TRBJ1-2	NA	few	TGTGCCAGCAGCACGCACCGGGGGGGCTATGGCTACACCTTC	CASSTHRGGYGYTF
TRBV14	TRBJ1-2	NA	NA	TGTGCCAGCAGCCAAGAGTCGCAGTATGGCTACACCTTC	CASSQESQYGYTF
TRBV6-2/TRBV6-3	TRBJ2-7	TRBD1	NA	TGTGCCAGCAGCCCGGGACAGACCTACGAGCAGTACTTC	CASSPGQTYEQYF
TRBV25-1	TRBJ1-4	NA	NA	TGTGCCAGCAGTGGGTTCACACACGAAAAACTGTTTTTT	CASSGFTHEKLFF
TRBV30	TRBJ2-7	TRBD1	NA	TGTGCCTGGAAGCGGGACAGGGTCTTCTACGAGCAGTACTTC	CAWKRDRVFYEQYF
TRBV7-6	TRBJ2-1	NA	NA	TGTGCCAGCAGCTCCCCCTTGGGCTACAATGAGCAGTTCTTC	CASSSPLGYNEQFF
TRBV19	TRBJ2-7	NA	NA	TGTGCCAGTAGTATAACGGGGGGCCGAGGCGGCGAGCAGTACTTC	CASSITGGRGGEQYF
TRBV12-3/TRBV12-4	TRBJ1-1	NA	NA	TGTGCCAGCAGTCGGTGGGTGGCTGAAGCTTTCTTT	CASSRWVAEAFF
TRBV4-3	TRBJ1-4	TRBD1	NA	TGCGCCAGCAGCCAAGAATTCAGGGGGGATGAAAAACTGTTTTTT	CASSQEFRGDEKLFF
TRBV18	TRBJ2-1	TRBD2	NA	TGTGCCAGCTCACCCGCCGGGGCGGGGGTGAACAATGAGCAGTTCTTC	CASSPAGAGVNNEQFF
TRBV19	TRBJ1-3	NA	NA	TGTGCCAGTCTGAGCTCTGGAAACACCATATATTTT	CASLSSGNTIYF
TRBV2	TRBJ2-4	NA	NA	TGTGCCAGCATGGTCCAGGAGGTTGGAAACATTCAGTACTTC	CASMVQEVGNIQYF
TRBV3-1/TRBV3-2	TRBJ2-3	NA	once	TGTGCCAGCAGCCAAGAATCAGATACGCAGTATTTT	CASSQESDTQYF
TRBV24-1	TRBJ1-5	NA	NA	TGTGCCACCAGTGATCTGGCAAGGCCGGGGCAGCCCCAGCATTTT	CATSDLARPGQPQHF
TRBV7-9	TRBJ1-2	TRBD1	NA	TGTGCCAGCAGCATCGGACAGGGCGGCTATGGCTACACCTTC	CASSIGQGGYGYTF
TRBV11-2	TRBJ2-7	NA	NA	TGTGCCAGCAGCTTAGACTGGAGGGGAGACTTCTACGAGCAGTACTTC	CASSLDWRGDFYEQYF
TRBV4-2	TRBJ2-7	TRBD2	NA	TGTGCCAGCAGCCCCATGGGGAGCGGGACGCCCTACGAGCAGTACTTC	CASSPMGSGTPYEQYF
TRBV6-2/TRBV6-3	TRBJ2-1	NA	NA	TGTGCCAGCAGTTACGACCCGTCGAGCAACAATGAGCAGTTCTTC	CASSYDPSSNNEQFF
TRBV11-3	TRBJ2-2	NA	NA	TGTGCCAGCAGGTCAGATTTGAACACCGGGGAGCTGTTTTTT	CASRSDLNTGELFF
TRBV12-3/TRBV12-4	TRBJ1-2	NA	NA	TGTGCCAGCAGTTTAAGAACCTATGGCTACACCTTC	CASSLRTYGYTF
TRBV27	TRBJ1-3	NA	NA	TGTGCCAGCAGTCTCGTTTATGGAAACACCATATATTTT	CASSLVYGNTIYF
TRBV7-4	TRBJ2-3	NA	NA	TGTGCCAGCAGCTCTATTCGACCAGAGGGTTACACAGATACGCAGTATTTT	CASSSIRPEGYTDTQYF
TRBV6-5	TRBJ2-5	NA	NA	TGTGCCAGCAGTTACTCGGGCCTATGGGAGACCCAGTACTTC	CASSYSGLWETQYF
TRBV25-1	TRBJ2-1	NA	NA	TGTGCCAGCAGTGATTTCGATGACAATGAGCAGTTCTTC	CASSDFDDNEQFF
TRBV5-6	TRBJ1-6	NA	NA	TGTGCCAGCAGCTTGGGGACGATTGATTCACCCCTCCACTTT	CASSLGTIDSPLHF
TRBV4-3	TRBJ2-2	TRBD1	once	TGCGCCAGCAGCCAGGTCGGACAGGGCTCCACCGGGGAGCTGTTTTTT	CASSQVGQGSTGELFF